A selection of T cell receptor beta chains follows, all from one sample in a study of blood T cell repertoires in COVID-19. Using immunoSEQ multiplex PCR, the repertoire was profiled, and TCRdb retains in-frame clones only, with some absent. This table has 250,000 to 300,000 clones, roughly 85% appearing once. Sequencing was carried out using peripheral blood. Receptors were obtained from a man aged 45 to 65 with active or convalescent COVID-19. CDR3s include the opening cysteine and the closing phenylalanine or tryptophan. The D gene is left open where the match is weak. The listing skips clone size in some rows; elsewhere it reads once, few, many or a size class.

j_call: TRBJ2-7; clone_size: NA; v_call: TRBV30; d_call: NA; cdr3_nt: TGTGCCTGGAGTCGGGGGATTGGCGAGCAGTACTTC; cdr3_aa: CAWSRGIGEQYF
j_call: TRBJ1-1; clone_size: few; v_call: TRBV4-1; d_call: TRBD1; cdr3_nt: TGCGCCAGCAGCCAACCGGGACAGACTTTCCCAGGCACTGAAGCTTTCTTT; cdr3_aa: CASSQPGQTFPGTEAFF
j_call: TRBJ2-7; clone_size: NA; v_call: TRBV5-4; d_call: NA; cdr3_nt: TGTGCCAGCAGCGCTAGCTCCTACGAGCAGTACTTC; cdr3_aa: CASSASSYEQYF
j_call: TRBJ2-5; clone_size: NA; v_call: TRBV3-1/TRBV3-2; d_call: NA; cdr3_nt: TGTGCCAGCAGCCTTCGCCAAGAGACCCAGTACTTC; cdr3_aa: CASSLRQETQYF
j_call: TRBJ1-5; clone_size: NA; v_call: TRBV19; d_call: NA; cdr3_nt: TGTGCCAGTAGTACAACGGGTTACCCACAGCCCCAGCATTTT; cdr3_aa: CASSTTGYPQPQHF
j_call: TRBJ1-2; clone_size: NA; v_call: TRBV18; d_call: TRBD1; cdr3_nt: TGTGCCAGCTCACCAATATCAAGGGACAGGGGGGTCTACACCTTC; cdr3_aa: CASSPISRDRGVYTF
j_call: TRBJ2-7; clone_size: NA; v_call: TRBV3-1/TRBV3-2; d_call: NA; cdr3_nt: TGTGCCAGCAGCCGTTTGGCGGGCCAACTCACCTACGAGCAGTACTTC; cdr3_aa: CASSRLAGQLTYEQYF
j_call: TRBJ1-1; clone_size: NA; v_call: TRBV12-3/TRBV12-4; d_call: NA; cdr3_nt: TGTGCCAGCAGAAAGACAGATGAAGCTTTCTTT; cdr3_aa: CASRKTDEAFF
j_call: TRBJ1-1; clone_size: NA; v_call: TRBV29-1; d_call: NA; cdr3_nt: TGCAGCGACCAAATAGGGGTATGGGCTGAAGCTTTCTTT; cdr3_aa: CSDQIGVWAEAFF
j_call: TRBJ2-1; clone_size: NA; v_call: TRBV19; d_call: TRBD2; cdr3_nt: TGTGCCAGTAGTATGGGGAGCGGGAGGCTCACCTACAATGAGCAGTTCTTC; cdr3_aa: CASSMGSGRLTYNEQFF
j_call: TRBJ2-3; clone_size: NA; v_call: TRBV19; d_call: TRBD1; cdr3_nt: TGTGCCAGTAGTCTCAACAGGGGGGTAGATACGCAGTATTTT; cdr3_aa: CASSLNRGVDTQYF
j_call: TRBJ2-3; clone_size: NA; v_call: TRBV3-1/TRBV3-2; d_call: NA; cdr3_nt: TGTGCCAGCAGCCAAGGAGTCACCCGCACAGATACGCAGTATTTT; cdr3_aa: CASSQGVTRTDTQYF
j_call: TRBJ2-3; clone_size: NA; v_call: TRBV6-6; d_call: NA; cdr3_nt: TGTGCCAGCAGAGTAGCGTCAGATACGCAGTATTTT; cdr3_aa: CASRVASDTQYF
j_call: TRBJ2-1; clone_size: NA; v_call: TRBV28; d_call: TRBD2; cdr3_nt: TGTGCCAGCAGTTTTCCTGGGGGAGCGGGGAGCAATGAGCAGTTCTTC; cdr3_aa: CASSFPGGAGSNEQFF
j_call: TRBJ2-1; clone_size: NA; v_call: TRBV7-2; d_call: NA; cdr3_nt: TGTGCCAGCAGCTTAGAATATGGGGCTAATGAGCAGTTCTTC; cdr3_aa: CASSLEYGANEQFF
j_call: TRBJ2-2; clone_size: NA; v_call: TRBV28; d_call: NA; cdr3_nt: TGTGCCAGCGTACGCGCTCGGGGTTCTACGAACACCGGGGAGCTGTTTTTT; cdr3_aa: CASVRARGSTNTGELFF
j_call: TRBJ2-7; clone_size: NA; v_call: TRBV5-1; d_call: TRBD2; cdr3_nt: TGCGCCAGCAGCTGGGGGACTAGCGCCAACGAGCAGTACTTC; cdr3_aa: CASSWGTSANEQYF
j_call: TRBJ1-4; clone_size: NA; v_call: TRBV7-2; d_call: TRBD1; cdr3_nt: TGTGCCAGCAGCTTAGAGGGACAGGGAGTGTTTGGAAAACTGTTTTTT; cdr3_aa: CASSLEGQGVFGKLFF
j_call: TRBJ2-2; clone_size: NA; v_call: TRBV5-1; d_call: NA; cdr3_nt: TGCGCCAGCAAAAGGGGGACACCCACCGGGGAGCTGTTTTTT; cdr3_aa: CASKRGTPTGELFF
j_call: TRBJ1-1; clone_size: few; v_call: TRBV5-1; d_call: NA; cdr3_nt: TGCGCCAGCAGCTTGTCAGGGGCCGGGGACCAAGCTTTCTTT; cdr3_aa: CASSLSGAGDQAFF
j_call: TRBJ2-3; clone_size: NA; v_call: TRBV27; d_call: TRBD1; cdr3_nt: TGTGCCAGCAGTCGACAGGGGGTAGCAGATACGCAGTATTTT; cdr3_aa: CASSRQGVADTQYF
j_call: TRBJ1-3; clone_size: NA; v_call: TRBV7-9; d_call: TRBD1; cdr3_nt: TGTGCCAGCAGCATAACAGGGGTCTCTGGAAACACCATATATTTT; cdr3_aa: CASSITGVSGNTIYF